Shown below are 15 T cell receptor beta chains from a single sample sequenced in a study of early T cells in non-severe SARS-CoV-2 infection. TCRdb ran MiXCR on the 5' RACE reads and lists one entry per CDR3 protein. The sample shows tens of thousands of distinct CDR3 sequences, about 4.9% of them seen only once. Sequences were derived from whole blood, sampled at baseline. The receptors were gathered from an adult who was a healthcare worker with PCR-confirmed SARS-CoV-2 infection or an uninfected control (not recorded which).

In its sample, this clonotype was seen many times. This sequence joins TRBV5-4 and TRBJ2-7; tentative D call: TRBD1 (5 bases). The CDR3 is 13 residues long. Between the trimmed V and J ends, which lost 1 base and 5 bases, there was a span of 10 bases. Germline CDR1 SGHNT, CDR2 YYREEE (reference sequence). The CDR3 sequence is CASSLRGSHEQYF. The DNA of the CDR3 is TGTGCCAGCAGCTTGAGGGGATCCCACGAGCAGTACTTC.

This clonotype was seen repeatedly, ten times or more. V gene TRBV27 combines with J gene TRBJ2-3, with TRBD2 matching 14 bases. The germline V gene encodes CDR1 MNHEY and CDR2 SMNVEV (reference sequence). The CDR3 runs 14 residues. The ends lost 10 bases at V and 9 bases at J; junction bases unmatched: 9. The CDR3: CATRLAGGAGTQYF. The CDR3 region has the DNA TGTGCCACCAGACTAGCGGGGGGGGCGGGCACGCAGTATTTT.

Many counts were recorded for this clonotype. CDR3 sequence: CASSQVSGSPLEQFF. The DNA of the CDR3 is TGTGCCAGCAGCCAAGTATCGGGCTCACCCTTGGAGCAGTTCTTC. The gene calls are TRBV3-1 and TRBJ2-1; the D is unclear. The V end lost 1 base, the J end lost 10 bases, and 17 bases lay between the germline ends. CDR1 and CDR2 from the germline V gene are LGHDT and YNNKEL (reference sequence). The CDR3 runs to 15 residues.

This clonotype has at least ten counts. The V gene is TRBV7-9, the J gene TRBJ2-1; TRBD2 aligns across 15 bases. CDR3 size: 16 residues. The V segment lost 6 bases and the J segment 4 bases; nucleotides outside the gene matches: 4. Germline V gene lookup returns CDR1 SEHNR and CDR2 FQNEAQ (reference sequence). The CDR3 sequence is CASSGTSGRIYNEQFF. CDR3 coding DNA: TGTGCCAGCAGTGGGACTAGCGGGAGGATTTACAATGAGCAGTTCTTC.

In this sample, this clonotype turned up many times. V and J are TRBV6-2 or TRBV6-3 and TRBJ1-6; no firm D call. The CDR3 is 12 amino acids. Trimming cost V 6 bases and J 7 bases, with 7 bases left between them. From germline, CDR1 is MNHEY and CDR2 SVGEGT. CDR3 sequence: CASRTANSPLHF. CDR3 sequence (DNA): TGTGCCAGCAGGACGGCGAATTCACCCCTCCACTTT.

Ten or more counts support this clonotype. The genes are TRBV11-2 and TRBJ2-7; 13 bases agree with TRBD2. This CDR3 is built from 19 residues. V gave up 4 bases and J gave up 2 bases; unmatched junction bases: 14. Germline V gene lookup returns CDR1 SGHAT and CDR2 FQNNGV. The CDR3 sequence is CASSYTTLTSGRDPYEQYF. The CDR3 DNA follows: TGTGCCAGCAGCTACACGACCTTAACTAGCGGGAGGGACCCCTACGAGCAGTACTTC.

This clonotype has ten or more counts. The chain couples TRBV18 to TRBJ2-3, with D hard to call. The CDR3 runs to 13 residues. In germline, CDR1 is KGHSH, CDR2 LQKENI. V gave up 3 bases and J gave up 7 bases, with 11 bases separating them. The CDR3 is CASSPAARNTQYF. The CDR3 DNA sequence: TGTGCCAGCTCACCGGCGGCCAGGAATACGCAGTATTTT.

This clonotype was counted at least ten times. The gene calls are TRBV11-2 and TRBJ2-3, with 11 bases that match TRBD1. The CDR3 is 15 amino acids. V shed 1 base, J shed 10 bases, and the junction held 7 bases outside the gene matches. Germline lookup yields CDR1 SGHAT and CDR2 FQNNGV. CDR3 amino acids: CASSLVPGQGVPQYF. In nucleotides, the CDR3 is TGTGCCAGCAGCTTAGTTCCGGGACAGGGGGTTCCGCAGTATTTT.

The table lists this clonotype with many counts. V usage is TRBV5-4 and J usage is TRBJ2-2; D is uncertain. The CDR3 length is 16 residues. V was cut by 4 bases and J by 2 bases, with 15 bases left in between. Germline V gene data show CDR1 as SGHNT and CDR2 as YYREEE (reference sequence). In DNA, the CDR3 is TGTGCCAGCAGCGCACCCTCCCGGCAAAACACCGGGGAGCTGTTTTTT. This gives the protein CASSAPSRQNTGELFF.

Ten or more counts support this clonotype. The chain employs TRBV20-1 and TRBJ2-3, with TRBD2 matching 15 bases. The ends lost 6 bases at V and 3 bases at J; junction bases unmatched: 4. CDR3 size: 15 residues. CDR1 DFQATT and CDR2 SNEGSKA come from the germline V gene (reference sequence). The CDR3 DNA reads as TGCAGTGCGCCGGGACTAGCGGGAGGTACAGATACGCAGTATTTT. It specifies CSAPGLAGGTDTQYF.

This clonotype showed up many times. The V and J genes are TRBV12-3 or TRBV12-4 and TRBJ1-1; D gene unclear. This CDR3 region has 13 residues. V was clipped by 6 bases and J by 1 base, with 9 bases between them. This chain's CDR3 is CASRGTRNTEAFF. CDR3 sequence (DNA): TGTGCCAGCAGGGGCACACGGAACACTGAAGCTTTCTTT.

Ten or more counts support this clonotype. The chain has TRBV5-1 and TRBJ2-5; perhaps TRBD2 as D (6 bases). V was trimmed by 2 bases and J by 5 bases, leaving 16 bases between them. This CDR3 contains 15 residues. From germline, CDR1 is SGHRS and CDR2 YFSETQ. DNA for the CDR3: TGCGCCAGCAGCTTAGAACCGGGACTTGGGGAGACCCAGTACTTC. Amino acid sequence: CASSLEPGLGETQYF.

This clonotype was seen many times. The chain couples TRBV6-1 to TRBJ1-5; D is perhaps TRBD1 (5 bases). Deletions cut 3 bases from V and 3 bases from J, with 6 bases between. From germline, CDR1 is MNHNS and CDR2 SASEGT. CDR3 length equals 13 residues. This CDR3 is CASSDRANQPQHF. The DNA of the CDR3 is TGTGCCAGCAGTGACAGGGCCAATCAGCCCCAGCATTTT.

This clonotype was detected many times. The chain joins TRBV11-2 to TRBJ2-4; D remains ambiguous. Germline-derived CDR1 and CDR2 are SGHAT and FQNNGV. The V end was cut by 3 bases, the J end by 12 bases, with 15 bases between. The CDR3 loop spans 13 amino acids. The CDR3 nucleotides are TGTGCCAGCAGCTTGGCCCTGTGGGCAGATCAGTACTTC. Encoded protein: CASSLALWADQYF.

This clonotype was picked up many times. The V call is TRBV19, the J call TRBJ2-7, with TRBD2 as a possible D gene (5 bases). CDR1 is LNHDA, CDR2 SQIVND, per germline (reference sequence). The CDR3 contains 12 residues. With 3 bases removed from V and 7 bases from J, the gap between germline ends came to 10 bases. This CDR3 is CASSILGMEQYF. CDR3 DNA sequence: TGTGCCAGTAGTATCCTCGGGATGGAGCAGTACTTC. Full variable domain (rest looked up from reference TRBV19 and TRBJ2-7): DGGITQSPKYLFRKEGQNVTLSCEQNLNHDAMYWYRQDPGQGLRLIYYSQIVNDFQKGDIAEGYSVSREKKESFPLTVTSAQKNPTAFYLCASSILGMEQYFGPGTRLTVT.